This is a list of T cell receptor beta chains from one sample in a study of OX40 agonist ivuxolimab in advanced cancers. The assay was immunoSEQ multiplex PCR, and TCRdb's table has in-frame clones only and misses some. In the table there are around 79,000 clones, approximately 85% of which are singletons. Sequenced material: CD4+ or CD8+ T cells sorted from blood, taken in a trial of the OX40 agonist ivuxolimab. These receptor sequences come from an adult with an advanced solid tumor such as melanoma, head and neck, liver or kidney cancer. Both conserved end residues are part of each CDR3. D genes are given only for firm matches. Clone size, where shown, is once, few, many, or a class for clones that have expanded.

D	size	V	J	DNA	CDR3
-	-	TRBV7-2	TRBJ2-3	TGTGCCAGCAGCTTAGCAGGGGGCACAGATACGCAGTATTTT	CASSLAGGTDTQYF
-	few	TRBV6-5	TRBJ1-2	TGTGCCAGCAGTTACATCGCTGGGGGAAATGGCTACACCTTC	CASSYIAGGNGYTF
TRBD2	-	TRBV6-1	TRBJ2-5	TGTGCCGGAGCAGCCCGGACTAGCGGAGAGACCCAGTACTTC	CAGAARTSGETQYF
TRBD2	-	TRBV19	TRBJ2-3	TGTGCCAGTAGTATAGGGCCTGGGCAGGGAACTAGCGGGGCAAACACAGATACGCAGTATTTT	CASSIGPGQGTSGANTDTQYF
-	-	TRBV5-1	TRBJ1-2	TGCGCCAGCAGCTTGGCCCCAGGGAGCGACTATGGCTACACCTTC	CASSLAPGSDYGYTF
TRBD1	-	TRBV18	TRBJ1-1	TGTGCCAGCTCACCGGGGACAGGGATGAACACTGAAGCTTTCTTT	CASSPGTGMNTEAFF
TRBD1	-	TRBV6-5	TRBJ2-5	TGTGCCAGCACCCAAAGGACAGGGTTGACCCAGTACTTC	CASTQRTGLTQYF
-	-	TRBV4-1	TRBJ1-3	TGCGCCAGCAGCCAGGGGGAGCGGATGGGCGGGAACACCATATATTTT	CASSQGERMGGNTIYF
-	-	TRBV18	TRBJ1-3	TGTGCCAGCTCCCCCCGCGAACCTGGAAACACCATATATTTT	CASSPREPGNTIYF
-	-	TRBV2	TRBJ1-1	TGTGCCAGCAGTGAACTCAACCCAGAGAACACTGAAGCTTTCTTT	CASSELNPENTEAFF
-	-	TRBV2	TRBJ1-2	TGTGCCAGCGGGAGGGGCGCAAATGGCTACACCTTC	CASGRGANGYTF
-	-	TRBV5-5	TRBJ2-5	TGTGCCAGCAGCGGCGGGACAGCACAAGAGACCCAGTACTTC	CASSGGTAQETQYF
-	-	TRBV6-6	TRBJ2-7	TGTGCCAGCAGTTACTCCAGGGACACGAGCTCCTACGAGCAGTACTTC	CASSYSRDTSSYEQYF
-	-	TRBV6-5	TRBJ1-6	TGTGCCAGCAGTTACGCGGGGAGCTCCTATAATTCACCCCTCCACTTT	CASSYAGSSYNSPLHF
TRBD1	-	TRBV4-1	TRBJ1-1	TGCGCCAGCCTTCCTAACGTGGGACAGGGTCTCTCCGCTTTCTTT	CASLPNVGQGLSAFF
-	few	TRBV5-4	TRBJ1-6	TGTGCCAGCAGCTTGGGGCAGGGTCTTCAAGCCCTCCACTTT	CASSLGQGLQALHF
-	-	TRBV7-6	TRBJ2-2	TGTGCCAGCAGCTTAGCACAGATTACCACCGGGGAGCTGTTTTTT	CASSLAQITTGELFF
-	-	TRBV28	TRBJ1-2	TGTGCCAGCAGTTTAGAGCAGAATCGGGGCTATGGCTACACCTTC	CASSLEQNRGYGYTF
TRBD2	-	TRBV6-1	TRBJ2-3	TGTGCCAGCAGTGAAAGGCTAGCGGGTTTCACAGATACGCAGTATTTT	CASSERLAGFTDTQYF
TRBD2	-	TRBV7-2	TRBJ2-1	TGTGCCAGCAGCGAGTCAACTAGCGGGATCTACAATGAGCAGTTCTTC	CASSESTSGIYNEQFF
TRBD1	-	TRBV5-1	TRBJ1-6	TGCGCCAGCAGCTTTGGACAGGGAAGCAATTCACCCCTCCACTTT	CASSFGQGSNSPLHF
-	once	TRBV6-6	TRBJ2-1	TGTGCCAGCACCACGCCTGGGGAGCAGTTCTTC	CASTTPGEQFF
TRBD2	-	TRBV30	TRBJ2-1	TGTGCCTGGAGCACTGGGCGGGGGAGTATCGGTGAGCAGTTCTTC	CAWSTGRGSIGEQFF
TRBD1	-	TRBV7-2	TRBJ2-7	TGTGCCAGCAGCTTAGGGGACAGGGGGTTTCCGTACGAGCAGTACTTC	CASSLGDRGFPYEQYF
-	medium-sized	TRBV20-1	TRBJ1-2	TGCAGTGCCGGCGAACATTATGGCTACACCTTC	CSAGEHYGYTF
TRBD2	-	TRBV5-4	TRBJ2-3	TGTGCCAGCAGCGCGGGAGGTGGGAACACAGATACGCAGTATTTT	CASSAGGGNTDTQYF
-	-	TRBV2	TRBJ1-3	TGTGCCAGCAGGGGCCAGGCCTCTGGAAACACCATATATTTT	CASRGQASGNTIYF
-	-	TRBV7-2	TRBJ2-3	TGTGCCAGCAGCCCCTTTACCCTGGATACGCAGTATTTT	CASSPFTLDTQYF
-	once	TRBV25-1	TRBJ2-7	TGTGCCAGCAGCCCTCATACAGGAGAGCAGTACTTC	CASSPHTGEQYF
-	-	TRBV27	TRBJ2-5	TGTGCCAGCAGTTTAGATCAAGAGACCCAGTACTTC	CASSLDQETQYF
TRBD1	-	TRBV30	TRBJ1-1	TGTGCCTGTGGACAGGGTAAGGGGACTGAAGCTTTCTTT	CACGQGKGTEAFF
-	-	TRBV10-3	TRBJ1-1	TGTGCCATCAGTGAGCGTGGGGACACTGAAGCTTTCTTT	CAISERGDTEAFF
-	-	TRBV6-5	TRBJ1-5	TGTGCCAGCAGTTACCGGATTTCTGTTCAGCCCCAGCATTTT	CASSYRISVQPQHF
-	-	TRBV7-8	TRBJ2-7	TGTGCCAGCAGCCAGCAGTACGAGCAGTACTTC	CASSQQYEQYF
TRBD1	-	TRBV7-8	TRBJ1-6	TGTGCCAGCAGCCCGACAGGGGGGAGCTCCTATAATTCACCCCTCCACTTT	CASSPTGGSSYNSPLHF
TRBD1	-	TRBV7-9	TRBJ1-6	TGTGCCAGCAGCCCGGGCGGGACAGAGGATTCACCCCTCCACTTT	CASSPGGTEDSPLHF
-	-	TRBV5-6	TRBJ2-7	TGTGCCAGCAGCAGGGACGTTTCCTTACGGGAGCAGTACTTC	CASSRDVSLREQYF
-	-	TRBV4-2	TRBJ1-3	TGTGCCAGCAGCCAAGATGGGTTCGCGGGTACGACTGGAAACACCATATATTTT	CASSQDGFAGTTGNTIYF
TRBD2	-	TRBV7-2	TRBJ2-1	TGTGCCAGCAGCTTCGGACTAGGCCCCAATGAGCAGTTCTTC	CASSFGLGPNEQFF
TRBD2	-	TRBV5-4	TRBJ2-5	TGTGCCAGCAGCCTGGCCGGGACTAGCGGGGGAGTTAGGGAGACCCAGTACTTC	CASSLAGTSGGVRETQYF
TRBD1	-	TRBV11-2	TRBJ1-5	TGTGCCAGCAGCTCCGGACAGGGGGGTTATAGCAATCAGCCCCAGCATTTT	CASSSGQGGYSNQPQHF
-	-	TRBV4-3	TRBJ2-6	TGCGCCAGCAGCCCTACCGTGTCTGGGGCCAACGTCCTGACTTTC	CASSPTVSGANVLTF
TRBD1	-	TRBV19	TRBJ1-2	TGTGCCAGTAGTTACGACGGGACAGGGGGTCGAGGCTACACCTTC	CASSYDGTGGRGYTF
-	-	TRBV9	TRBJ2-1	TGTGCCAGCAGCGCCCAAGGGGGGGCGCGATACAATGAGCAGTTCTTC	CASSAQGGARYNEQFF
-	-	TRBV29-1	TRBJ2-1	TGCAGCGTTGATCGGGGCGTCCAGACTGAGCAGTTCTTC	CSVDRGVQTEQFF
-	-	TRBV18	TRBJ1-6	TGTGCCAGCTCAATCTATAATTCACCCCTCCACTTT	CASSIYNSPLHF
TRBD1	once	TRBV7-8	TRBJ1-5	TGTGCCAGCAGCCGAACAACAGGGGCGGGGGTTAGCAATCAGCCCCAGCATTTT	CASSRTTGAGVSNQPQHF
-	once	TRBV4-2	TRBJ2-1	TGTGCCAGCAGCCCGCTTGCCGGGATGGAGCAGTTCTTC	CASSPLAGMEQFF
-	once	TRBV6-1	TRBJ1-1	TGTGCCAGCAGTAGACAGACGAACACTGAAGCTTTCTTT	CASSRQTNTEAFF
-	-	TRBV30	TRBJ1-1	TGTGCCCGTCTAGTGAACACTGAAGCTTTCTTT	CARLVNTEAFF
-	once	TRBV2	TRBJ1-4	TGTGCCAGCAGTGCCCTCGGGGGGGGAGCTGAAAAACTGTTTTTT	CASSALGGGAEKLFF
-	-	TRBV5-1	TRBJ1-5	TGCGCCAGCAGCTTGGAGGGTGGCCGCGATCAGCCCCAGCATTTT	CASSLEGGRDQPQHF
TRBD2	-	TRBV2	TRBJ2-5	TGTGCCAGCGATCAGACTAGCGGGGGTCAAGAGACCCAGTACTTC	CASDQTSGGQETQYF
TRBD2	once	TRBV6-1	TRBJ2-5	TGTGCCAGCAGTGGACCCTTCCTAGCGGGGGCGGGGGAGACCCAGTACTTC	CASSGPFLAGAGETQYF
-	-	TRBV5-4	TRBJ2-1	TGTGCCAGCAGCTTGGACTACAATGAGCAGTTCTTC	CASSLDYNEQFF
TRBD1	-	TRBV28	TRBJ1-4	TGTGCCAGCACCCTGACGACAGGGGTTCAGGAAAAACTGTTTTTT	CASTLTTGVQEKLFF
TRBD1	-	TRBV5-1	TRBJ2-3	TGCGCCAGCAGCCCACAGGGACAGGGTAGAGATACGCAGTATTTT	CASSPQGQGRDTQYF
-	-	TRBV27	TRBJ2-1	TGTGCCAGCACCAGGTACGGTGAGCAGTTCTTC	CASTRYGEQFF